The 8 T cell receptor beta chains below all came from one sample that was sequenced in a study of identical twins. TCRdb re-called the 5' RACE reads through MiXCR, storing one row per CDR3 protein. The table has 1.5 million to 2 million distinct CDR3 sequences, less than 35% seen once. The source material was cord blood. The receptor source for this set is a newborn girl in good health.

The gene calls are TRBV20-1 and TRBJ2-2; TRBD1 is a possible D gene (6 bases). The CDR3 is made up of 15 amino acids. Trimming removed 3 bases at V and 2 bases at J, with 13 bases between. Germline V gene lookup returns CDR1 DFQATT and CDR2 SNEGSKA (reference sequence). This CDR3 is CSARGWGLNTGELFF. The CDR3 nucleotides read TGCAGTGCTAGGGGGTGGGGGCTCAACACCGGGGAGCTGTTTTTT.

The rearrangement uses TRBV20-1 and TRBJ2-6; maybe TRBD1 (5 bases). The germline CDR1 and CDR2 sequences are DFQATT and SNEGSKA (reference sequence). This CDR3 spans 12 amino acids. The germline V and J ends were trimmed by 7 bases and 4 bases, with 8 bases remaining between them. The CDR3, as DNA: TGCAGTGTTAACAGGGGGGCCAACGTCCTGACTTTC. As protein: CSVNRGANVLTF.

This clonotype has just a few counts. The chain uses TRBV7-9 and TRBJ2-7, with 9 bases that match TRBD1. The CDR3 runs to 15 residues. The V gene's germline CDR1 is SEHNR and CDR2 FQNEAQ (reference sequence). With V trimmed by 6 bases and J by 4 bases, 10 bases remained unmatched. The CDR3 is CASSDNPGQGYEQYF. As DNA, the CDR3 is TGTGCCAGCAGTGACAATCCGGGACAGGGTTACGAGCAGTACTTC.

This chain joins TRBV18 and TRBJ2-7; possibly TRBD1 or TRBD2 for D (5 bases each). The germline V and J ends were trimmed by 1 base and 5 bases, with 18 bases remaining between them. This CDR3 is built from 16 residues. The V gene's germline CDR1 is KGHSH and CDR2 LQKENI. The CDR3 sequence is CASSPRAPQGVNEQYF. CDR3 sequence (DNA): TGTGCCAGCTCACCACGGGCGCCCCAGGGAGTCAACGAGCAGTACTTC.

In this sample, this clonotype turned up a few times. Here the CDR3 DNA reads TGTGCCATCAGTGAGTCTCGCCAGGGAGTATCACCCCTCCACTTT. Protein product: CAISESRQGVSPLHF. The chain links TRBV10-3 to TRBJ1-6, with TRBD1 as a possible D gene (5 bases). Germline CDR1 is ENHRY and CDR2 is SYGVKD. V was trimmed by 0 bases and J by 10 bases, leaving 13 bases between them. The CDR3 has 15 amino acids.

This clonotype came up a few times. The chain employs TRBV7-9 and TRBJ1-1; 9 nucleotides line up with TRBD1. The CDR3 is 14 residues long. The junction had 4 bases not matched to a gene; V was cut back by 6 bases and J by 2 bases. CDR1 and CDR2 from the germline V gene are SEHNR and FQNEAQ (reference sequence). The CDR3 region has the DNA TGTGCCAGCAGGCGGGACAGGGCTAACACTGAAGCTTTCTTT. Its translation is CASRRDRANTEAFF. Together with reference TRBV7-9 and TRBJ1-1, the CDR3 gives the full variable domain: DTGVSQNPRHKITKRGQNVTFRCDPISEHNRLYWYRQTLGQGPEFLTYFQNEAQLEKSRLLSDRFSAERPKGSFSTLEIQRTEQGDSAMYLCASRRDRANTEAFFGQGTRLTVV.

The chain couples TRBV20-1 to TRBJ1-1; D unresolved. CDR1 is DFQATT, CDR2 SNEGSKA, per germline (reference sequence). The CDR3 is 13 amino acids. Trimming removed 3 bases at V and 1 base at J, with 9 bases between. The CDR3 sequence is CSASEQRNTEAFF. The CDR3 bases are TGCAGTGCTAGCGAACAGCGGAACACTGAAGCTTTCTTT.

This clonotype was detected only a few times. V and J are TRBV29-1 and TRBJ1-4; weak D call: TRBD1 (6 bases). CDR3 size: 13 residues. Germline CDR1 is SQVTM and CDR2 is ANQGSEA. V gave up 6 bases and J gave up 0 bases, with 8 bases separating them. The CDR3 reads CSVWTATNEKLFF. The CDR3 DNA reads TGCAGCGTGTGGACAGCAACTAATGAAAAACTGTTTTTT.